The clone carrying this TCR beta chain showed up just once. The antigen is not known. These data come from a study of cytomegalovirus exposure and HLA in healthy donors. The study ran its PCR with 60 Vbeta and 13 Jbeta primers. Profiled with immunoSEQ multiplex PCR; TCRdb holds only in-frame clones, not every one. The sample yields 150,000 to 200,000 clones, around 80% seen once. Per the germline V gene, CDR1 is MGHDK and CDR2 is SYGVNS. Trimming cost V 5 bases and J 7 bases, with 20 bases left between them. This CDR3 is 15 amino acids long. General study results and limits: Using the classifier, cytomegalovirus status was reportedly diagnosed with high specificity and sensitivity. Per published accounts, TCR beta sequences correctly predicted the HLA-A and HLA-B alleles of most subjects. Segments of the TCR beta V type were, in most cases, productive about 87% or about 30% of the time in an earlier analysis.

The sequence was obtained from a woman in her 30s in good health and CMV-seronegative. The sequenced material came from PBMCs. The rearrangement joins TRBV25-1 to TRBJ2-5, with D possibly being TRBD1 (6 bases). As DNA, the CDR3 is TGTGCCAGCAGTTCCAACAACAGGGCCGCGGTGACCCAGTACTTC. This sequence encodes CASSSNNRAAVTQYF.